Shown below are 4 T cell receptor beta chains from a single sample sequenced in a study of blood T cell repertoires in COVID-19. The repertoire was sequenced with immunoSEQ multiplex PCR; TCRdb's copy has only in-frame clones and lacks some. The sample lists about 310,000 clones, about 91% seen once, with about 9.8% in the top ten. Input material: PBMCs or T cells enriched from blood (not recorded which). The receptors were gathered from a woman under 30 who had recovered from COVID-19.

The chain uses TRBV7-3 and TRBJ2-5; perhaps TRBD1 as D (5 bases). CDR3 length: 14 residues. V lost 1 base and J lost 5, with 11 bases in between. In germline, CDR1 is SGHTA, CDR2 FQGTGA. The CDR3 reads CASSLSSGFETQYF. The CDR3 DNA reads TGTGCCAGCAGCTTAAGTTCAGGGTTCGAGACCCAGTACTTC.

CDR3 bases: TGTGCCAGCAGCCGAAACAGGGGGGATAATTCACCCCTCCACTTT. It codes for CASSRNRGDNSPLHF. V gene TRBV3-1 (or the pseudogene TRBV3-2) combines with J gene TRBJ1-6; 8 nucleotides line up with TRBD1. Germline V CDR1 and CDR2: LGHDT, YNNKEL (reference sequence). The CDR3 is made up of 15 amino acids. With V trimmed by 4 bases and J by 5 bases, 4 bases remained unmatched.

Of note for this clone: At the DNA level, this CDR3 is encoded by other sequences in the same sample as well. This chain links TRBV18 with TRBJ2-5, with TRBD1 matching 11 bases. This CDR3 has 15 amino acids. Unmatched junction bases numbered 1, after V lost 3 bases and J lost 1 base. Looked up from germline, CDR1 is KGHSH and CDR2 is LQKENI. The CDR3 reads CASSPGTGGQETQYF. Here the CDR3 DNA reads TGTGCCAGCTCACCGGGGACAGGGGGCCAAGAGACCCAGTACTTC.

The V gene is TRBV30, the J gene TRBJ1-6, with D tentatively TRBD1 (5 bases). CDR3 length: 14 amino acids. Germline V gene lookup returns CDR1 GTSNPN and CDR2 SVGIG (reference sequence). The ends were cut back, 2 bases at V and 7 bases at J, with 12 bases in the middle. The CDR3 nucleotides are TGTGCCTGGAGTAGAGGGGAGGGGAATTCACCCCTCCACTTT. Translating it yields CAWSRGEGNSPLHF.